Each of the 28 T cell receptor beta chains below was sequenced from the same sample in a study of neurological immune-mediated disorders. Using its own MiXCR run on the 5' RACE reads, TCRdb lists one record per CDR3 protein. The sample lists about 21,000 distinct CDR3 sequences; around 16% were seen once. Sequencing used CD8+ T cells from blood. The receptor source for this set is a young woman with multiple sclerosis.

This clonotype was seen repeatedly, ten times or more. This chain joins TRBV6-2 or TRBV6-3 and TRBJ2-7; D remains ambiguous. From germline, CDR1 is MNHEY and CDR2 SVGEGT. The CDR3 consists of 14 residues. Trimming pared 0 bases from V and 2 bases from J, leaving 8 bases between. The CDR3 bases are TGTGCCAGCAGTTACTCTGGCCGGACCTACGAGCAGTACGTC. Its protein product is CASSYSGRTYEQYV.

This clonotype was detected many times. V and J are TRBV29-1 and TRBJ2-3; D gene uncertain. Looked up from germline, CDR1 is SQVTM and CDR2 is ANQGSEA. V lost 6 bases, J lost 5 bases, and 3 bases lay in between. The CDR3 extends over 9 amino acids. CDR3 sequence (DNA): TGCAGCGTCGGAGATACGCAGTATTTT. As protein: CSVGDTQYF.

This clonotype came up many times. The J gene is TRBJ1-1, the V gene TRBV18; D call uncertain. Germline CDR1 and CDR2: KGHSH and LQKENI. This CDR3 is built from 13 residues. V was pared by 3 bases and J by 7 bases, with 12 bases between. The CDR3 DNA is TGTGCCAGCTCACCGACTGGACGAGGTGAAGCTTTCTTT. Encoded protein: CASSPTGRGEAFF.

This clonotype was found many times. This chain uses TRBV29-1 with TRBJ1-3; a weak D match, TRBD1 (6 bases). Germline CDR1 reads SQVTM; CDR2 reads ANQGSEA. The CDR3 is made up of 14 amino acids. Trimming took off 4 bases at V and 3 bases at J, with 13 bases between the two ends. In DNA, the CDR3 is TGCAGCGTTGCCGGGGGCAGGTTTGGAAACACCATATATTTT. Protein sequence: CSVAGGRFGNTIYF.

This clonotype was picked up many times. The chain combines TRBV20-1 with TRBJ2-3, with TRBD2 as a possible D gene (5 bases). The germline CDR1 and CDR2 sequences are DFQATT and SNEGSKA (reference sequence). V was pared by 4 bases and J by 2 bases, with 13 bases between. The CDR3 extends over 14 amino acids. The CDR3 spells CSANIAFFTDTQYF. CDR3 sequence (DNA): TGCAGTGCTAACATAGCGTTTTTCACAGATACGCAGTATTTT.

J is TRBJ2-7 and V is TRBV7-6; 16 positions agree with TRBD2. V shed 3 bases, J shed 0 bases, and the junction held 8 bases outside the gene matches. Germline assignment: CDR1 SGHVS and CDR2 FNYEAQ. The CDR3 is made up of 19 amino acids. CDR3 sequence: CASSFSPGLAGGRSYEQYV. In DNA form, the CDR3 reads TGTGCCAGCAGCTTTTCCCCGGGACTAGCGGGAGGGCGCTCCTACGAGCAGTACGTC.

This clonotype was observed many times. The V call is TRBV5-5, the J call TRBJ2-4, with D tentatively TRBD1 (6 bases). Germline CDR1 and CDR2: SGHKS and YYEKEE (reference sequence). This CDR3 has 14 amino acids. V dropped 3 bases and J dropped 9 bases, with 16 bases sitting between them. The CDR3 region has the DNA TGTGCCAGCAGCTCCCCCCAGGGGAGAGGCATTCAGTACTTC. Amino acid sequence: CASSSPQGRGIQYF.

By share, this clonotype counts as medium-sized. CDR3 coding DNA: TGTGCCAGCAGAACGGGACTAGGGGTCTACGAGCAGTACTTC. Its translation is CASRTGLGVYEQYF. The V gene is TRBV27, the J gene TRBJ2-7, with 8 bases fitting TRBD2. The V gene's germline CDR1 is MNHEY and CDR2 SMNVEV (reference sequence). The V and J ends lost 6 bases and 3 bases, in that order; junction bases with no gene match: 7. The CDR3 is 14 amino acids.

This clonotype has ten or more counts. The CDR3 bases are TGCAGTGCTGGGGATCCGGGAGGTAGGGGCTACAATGAGCAGTTCTTC. Its translation is CSAGDPGGRGYNEQFF. V usage is TRBV20-1 and J usage is TRBJ2-1, with 7 nucleotides matching TRBD2. The V gene end was trimmed by 5 bases and the J gene end by 3 bases; junction bases not matched to a gene: 13. This CDR3 contains 16 residues. Germline V gene data show CDR1 as DFQATT and CDR2 as SNEGSKA (reference sequence).

This clonotype was detected many times. The genes are TRBV7-8 and TRBJ1-4; 9 bases fit TRBD1. This CDR3 comprises 14 residues. Germline V gene lookup returns CDR1 SGHVS and CDR2 FQNEAQ. Trimming at V came to 4 bases and at J to 5 bases, leaving 2 bases not matched to a gene. The CDR3 DNA sequence: TGTGCCAGCAGCTCGGACAGGGGAAATGAAAAACTGTTTTTT. It yields the protein CASSSDRGNEKLFF. Drawing the rest from reference TRBV7-8 and TRBJ1-4, the complete variable domain is GAGVSQSPRYKVAKRGQDVALRCDPISGHVSLFWYQQALGQGPEFLTYFQNEAQLDKSGLPSDRFFAERPEGSVSTLKIQRTQQEDSAVYLCASSSDRGNEKLFFGSGTQLSVL.

This clonotype was seen many times. This sequence joins TRBV6-5 and TRBJ2-3, with D tentatively TRBD1 (6 bases). Trimming took off 6 bases at V and 5 bases at J, with 27 bases between the two ends. The CDR3 is 18 residues long. Germline lookup yields CDR1 MNHEY and CDR2 SVGAGI. For the CDR3, the DNA is TGTGCCAGCAGCCCCTCCATAGTCATCAGGGGATTGAAAGATACGCAGTATTTT. This gives the protein CASSPSIVIRGLKDTQYF.

Ten or more counts support this clonotype. The V call is TRBV19, the J call TRBJ2-5, with D possibly called TRBD1 or TRBD2 (6 bases each). V lost 4 bases and J 5 bases, leaving 17 bases between the germline ends. This CDR3 is built from 15 residues. The V gene's germline CDR1 is LNHDA and CDR2 SQIVND (reference sequence). In nucleotides, the CDR3 is TGTGCCAGTAGTAGCGACAGGCTACGGGGGGAGACCCAGTACTTC. Translating it yields CASSSDRLRGETQYF.

Ten or more counts support this clonotype. This chain connects TRBV5-1 to TRBJ2-1, with TRBD1 matching 10 bases. The CDR3 loop spans 18 amino acids. CDR1 and CDR2 (germline): SGHRS, YFSETQ. Trimming removed 2 bases from V and 0 bases from J; junction bases left unmatched: 8. CDR3 loop: CASSLDRGRLPSYNEQFF. The CDR3 DNA follows: TGCGCCAGCAGCTTAGACAGGGGGCGTCTCCCCTCCTACAATGAGCAGTTCTTC.

Ten or more counts support this clonotype. The rearrangement uses TRBV4-3 and TRBJ2-1; D ambiguous. Trimming removed 0 bases from V and 9 bases from J, with 18 bases in between. The CDR3 has 16 amino acids. The germline gives CDR1 LGHNA, CDR2 YSLEER. In DNA, the CDR3 is TGCGCCAGCAGCCAAGAGGGGAATTTAGTCAGCTCTGAGCAGTTCTTC. The encoded protein is CASSQEGNLVSSEQFF.

This clonotype was observed a single time. V and J are TRBV28 and TRBJ2-7, with a weak D call TRBD1 (5 bases). V lost 7 bases and J 1 base, leaving 8 bases between the germline ends. From germline, CDR1 is MDHEN and CDR2 SYDVKM. The CDR3 spans 12 residues. The CDR3 here is CASNQGSYEQYF. CDR3 DNA: TGTGCCAGCAATCAGGGATCCTACGAGCAGTACTTC.

This clonotype was counted many times. The chain recombines TRBV5-1 with TRBJ1-2; the D gene is possibly TRBD1 (5 bases). V was pared by 3 bases and J by 4 bases, with 16 bases between. Germline V gives CDR1 SGHRS, CDR2 YFSETQ. The CDR3 is made up of 15 amino acids. The CDR3 region is CASSWIRLGAYGYTF. The CDR3, as DNA: TGCGCCAGCAGCTGGATTCGGCTAGGGGCCTATGGCTACACCTTC.

This clonotype was seen ten or more times. This chain links TRBV20-1 with TRBJ2-1, with TRBD1 identical over 9 bases. V gave up 8 bases and J gave up 2 bases; unmatched junction bases: 4. The CDR3 consists of 13 residues. Germline-derived CDR1 and CDR2 are DFQATT and SNEGSKA (reference sequence). CDR3 sequence reads: CSRTGDAYNEQFF. The CDR3 nucleotides are TGCAGTAGGACAGGGGATGCCTACAATGAGCAGTTCTTC.

This clonotype occurred many times. The V call is TRBV5-1, the J call TRBJ2-7; 11 bases align to TRBD1. Germline loops: CDR1 SGHRS, CDR2 YFSETQ. With 0 bases clipped from V and 2 bases from J, the junction kept 10 bases outside the gene matches. The CDR3 contains 18 residues. Here the CDR3 DNA reads TGCGCCAGCAGCTTGGGGAGTCAGGACAGGGGGCTTCCCTACGAGCAGTACTTC. Its protein product is CASSLGSQDRGLPYEQYF.

This clonotype was seen ten or more times. This chain connects TRBV12-3 or TRBV12-4 to TRBJ2-2, with TRBD1 as a possible D gene (6 bases). CDR3 length equals 15 residues. Trimming took off 4 bases at V and 1 base at J, with 10 bases between the two ends. The CDR3 coding sequence is TGTGCCAGCAGTTCCCGGGACAAGAACACCGGGGAGCTGTTTTTT. It yields the protein CASSSRDKNTGELFF.

This clonotype came up many times. The V gene is TRBV10-3, the J gene TRBJ1-1; 8 bases agree with TRBD1. Germline CDR1 and CDR2: ENHRY and SYGVKD. The trim removed 7 bases at V and 4 bases at J, leaving 5 bases unmatched. The length of the CDR3 is 13 residues. The CDR3 DNA is TGTGCCATCACGGACAGGGAGGGCACTGAAGCTTTCTTT. Protein: CAITDREGTEAFF.

This clonotype is classed as medium-sized. The chain uses TRBV6-5 and TRBJ2-5; TRBD1 aligns across 8 bases. Trimming cost V 3 bases and J 5 bases; bases outside gene matches: 8. The CDR3 sequence is 15 residues long. Per the germline V gene, CDR1 is MNHEY and CDR2 is SVGAGI. The CDR3 DNA is TGTGCCAGCAGTTATTCCGCAGGGGGCGCCGAGACCCAGTACTTC. This gives the protein CASSYSAGGAETQYF.

This clonotype has at least ten counts. The V and J genes are TRBV15 and TRBJ2-6, with 10 bases fitting TRBD1. The junction had 6 bases not matched to a gene; V was cut back by 5 bases and J by 2 bases. Germline V gene sequence: CDR1 LNHNV, CDR2 YYDKDF (reference sequence). The CDR3 is 17 amino acids. CDR3 residues: CATSRDRGHTGANVLTF. Written as DNA, the CDR3 is TGTGCCACCAGCCGCGACAGGGGGCACACTGGGGCCAACGTCCTGACTTTC.

This clonotype was seen many times. This CDR3 reads CASSLGRPSNQPQHF. CDR3 nucleotides: TGTGCCAGCAGTTTAGGCCGGCCAAGCAATCAGCCCCAGCATTTT. The rearrangement joins TRBV12-3 or TRBV12-4 to TRBJ1-5; no reliable D call. CDR3 size: 15 residues. With 1 base removed from V and 1 base from J, the gap between germline ends came to 8 bases.

The sample holds many counts of this clonotype. The V and J genes are TRBV29-1 and TRBJ2-5; tentative D call: TRBD2 (6 bases). The germline CDR1 and CDR2 sequences are SQVTM and ANQGSEA. Trimming shortened V by 5 bases and J by 4 bases, and 17 bases separated the two germline ends. The CDR3 length is 14 residues. In DNA, the CDR3 is TGCAGCGTTTTCGCGGCACGGGGGTCAGAGACCCAGTACTTC. Translated: CSVFAARGSETQYF.

Sample share makes this clonotype medium-sized. The chain uses TRBV5-1 and TRBJ2-7; 8 bases align to TRBD1. Trimming cost V 3 bases and J 0 bases; bases outside gene matches: 5. CDR3 length equals 15 residues. Germline-derived CDR1 and CDR2 are SGHRS and YFSETQ. This CDR3 reads CASSYGTGGSYEQYV. As DNA, the CDR3 is TGCGCCAGCAGCTACGGCACAGGGGGCTCCTACGAGCAGTACGTC.

The gene calls are TRBV28 and TRBJ2-5; D gene uncertain. Germline CDR1 reads MDHEN; CDR2 reads SYDVKM. The V gene lost 9 bases and the J gene lost 0 bases, with 11 bases spanning the gap. The CDR3 has 13 amino acids. Here the CDR3 reads CASLFVNQETQYF. CDR3 bases: TGTGCCAGTTTGTTTGTGAACCAAGAGACCCAGTACTTC.

This clonotype has a count of ten or more. The rearrangement uses TRBV27 and TRBJ2-7, with D hard to call. V lost 5 bases to trimming and J lost 3 bases, with 11 bases between them. The germline V gene encodes CDR1 MNHEY and CDR2 SMNVEV (reference sequence). This CDR3 has 13 amino acids. DNA of the CDR3: TGTGCCAGCAGTCGCCCTGGGCGCTACGAGCAGTACTTC. Its translation: CASSRPGRYEQYF.

A remark on this clonotype: This clone may be a read error of a much larger clone one base away. The chain carries TRBV5-1 and TRBJ1-4; 7 positions agree with TRBD1. The CDR3 is made up of 15 amino acids. Losses at the gene ends were 2 bases for V and 7 bases for J; bases not matched to a gene: 8. The germline V gene has CDR1 SGHRS and CDR2 YFSETQ. This CDR3 reads CASSLTGAPSEKLFF. The DNA for the CDR3 is TGCGCCAGCAGCTTAACAGGGGCCCCTAGTGAAAAACTGTTTTTT.